The 28 T cell receptor beta chains given below trace back to one sample, sequenced in a study of blood T cell repertoires in COVID-19. Clones were read by immunoSEQ multiplex PCR, and TCRdb kept only the in-frame ones, dropping some. The table lists around 300,000 clones, 89% of them singletons, with roughly 2.3% in the top ten. The sequencing input was peripheral blood. These receptors all come from a man between 50 and 59 years old with acute or convalescent COVID-19.

The chain recombines TRBV6-5 with TRBJ1-1; 7 nucleotides match TRBD1. The CDR3 extends over 13 amino acids. CDR1 and CDR2 (germline): MNHEY, SVGAGI. Trimming took 6 bases from V and 6 from J; bases not matched to a gene: 7. The CDR3 loop is CASSLGQGAEAFF. The DNA of the CDR3 is TGTGCCAGCAGCCTGGGGCAGGGGGCTGAAGCTTTCTTT.

CDR3 nucleotides: TGCAGTGCTAGTCTGACAGGGGTGGAGGCTGAAGCTTTCTTT. The encoded protein is CSASLTGVEAEAFF. J is TRBJ1-1 and V is TRBV20-1; TRBD1 matches 8 bases. After removal of 3 bases from V and 6 bases from J, the junction contained 9 bases not matched to a gene. Germline CDR1 and CDR2: DFQATT and SNEGSKA (reference sequence). The CDR3 has 14 amino acids.

In its sample, this clone was seen once. DNA of the CDR3: TGTGCCAGCAGCCCAGGCCCCCTAGCGGGGGGGCGCAACGAGCAGTACTTC. Protein: CASSPGPLAGGRNEQYF. The chain employs TRBV7-6 and TRBJ2-7; 12 bases fit TRBD2. The germline CDR1 and CDR2 sequences are SGHVS and FNYEAQ. V gave up 5 bases and J gave up 5 bases; unmatched junction bases: 13. The CDR3 is made up of 17 amino acids. The full variable domain, rest sourced from reference TRBV7-6 and TRBJ2-7, is GAGVSQSPRYKVTKRGQDVALRCDPISGHVSLYWYRQALGQGPEFLTYFNYEAQQDKSGLPNDRFSAERPEGSISTLTIQRTEQRDSAMYRCASSPGPLAGGRNEQYFGPGTRLTVT.

The gene calls are TRBV5-1 and TRBJ2-5; 12 nucleotides agree with TRBD2. The germline CDR1 and CDR2 sequences are SGHRS and YFSETQ. CDR3 length: 16 amino acids. Trimming took 4 bases from V and 1 from J; bases not matched to a gene: 5. CDR3 coding DNA: TGCGCCAGCAGCGGGGGACTAGCGGGCCTCCAAGAGACCCAGTACTTC. Translated: CASSGGLAGLQETQYF.

The chain employs TRBV19 and TRBJ2-1; D ambiguous. CDR1 and CDR2 (germline): LNHDA, SQIVND (reference sequence). The CDR3 length is 15 residues. Deletions cut 1 base from V and 0 bases from J, with 7 bases between. The CDR3 nucleotides read TGTGCCAGTAGTATAGTTGGCTTCTCCTACAATGAGCAGTTCTTC. Protein sequence: CASSIVGFSYNEQFF. Full variable domain (outside the CDR3, taken from reference TRBV19 and TRBJ2-1): DGGITQSPKYLFRKEGQNVTLSCEQNLNHDAMYWYRQDPGQGLRLIYYSQIVNDFQKGDIAEGYSVSREKKESFPLTVTSAQKNPTAFYLCASSIVGFSYNEQFFGPGTRLTVL.

The chain has TRBV3-1 (or the pseudogene TRBV3-2) and TRBJ1-5; D gene unclear. CDR1 and CDR2 from the germline V gene are LGHDT and YNNKEL (reference sequence). This CDR3 has 14 residues. V dropped 1 base and J dropped 11 bases, with 15 bases sitting between them. The CDR3 bases are TGTGCCAGCAGCCAAGGGACGCAGGCCGGGGCCCAGCATTTT. Amino acids: CASSQGTQAGAQHF.

The V call is TRBV6-5, the J call TRBJ1-3; 9 nucleotides line up with TRBD1. V dropped 0 bases and J dropped 7; count of bases not matched to a gene: 7. The CDR3 spans 16 residues. Germline CDR1 and CDR2: MNHEY and SVGAGI. The CDR3 spells CASSYSGTGTPNTIYF. The CDR3 DNA follows: TGTGCCAGCAGTTACTCTGGGACAGGGACCCCTAACACCATATATTTT.

Notes on this clone: Different DNA sequences within this sample yield the same CDR3. V and J are TRBV12-3 or TRBV12-4 and TRBJ1-2, with D unresolved. This CDR3 has 13 residues. V lost 3 bases to trimming and J lost 2 bases, with 7 bases between them. CDR3 sequence: CASSLSGNYGYTF. The CDR3 region has the DNA TGTGCCAGCAGTTTGTCAGGAAACTATGGCTACACCTTC.

The genes are TRBV18 and TRBJ1-6, with TRBD1 matching 8 bases. Germline CDR1 KGHSH, CDR2 LQKENI. Germline trimming cut 6 bases from V and 8 bases from J; bases unmatched to any gene: 9. The CDR3 is 15 amino acids. This CDR3 is CASSPLTGADSPLHF. DNA for the CDR3: TGTGCCAGCTCCCCCTTGACAGGGGCGGATTCACCCCTCCACTTT.

V is TRBV5-5 and J is TRBJ1-5; a weak D match, TRBD1 (6 bases). The V gene lost 1 base and the J gene lost 6 bases, with 14 bases spanning the gap. The CDR3 consists of 15 residues. CDR1 is SGHKS, CDR2 YYEKEE, per germline (reference sequence). The CDR3 DNA is TGTGCCAGCAGCTTGCACGGACAGATGACTCAGCCCCAGCATTTT. Encoded protein: CASSLHGQMTQPQHF.

V and J are TRBV27 and TRBJ2-2; 7 bases fit TRBD1. Trimming removed 5 bases from V and 5 bases from J; junction bases left unmatched: 8. The CDR3 has 15 amino acids. Germline lookup yields CDR1 MNHEY and CDR2 SMNVEV (reference sequence). CDR3 sequence: CASSPGTVGTGELFF. The DNA for the CDR3 is TGTGCCAGCAGTCCCGGGACAGTGGGGACCGGGGAGCTGTTTTTT.

This clone was observed once. The genes are TRBV7-9 and TRBJ1-1, with unresolved D. The CDR3 sequence is 13 residues long. CDR1 and CDR2 (germline): SEHNR, FQNEAQ (reference sequence). Trimming shortened V by 4 bases and J by 5 bases, and 11 bases separated the two germline ends. CDR3 sequence: CASSWARETEAFF. For the CDR3, the DNA is TGTGCCAGCAGCTGGGCCCGAGAAACTGAAGCTTTCTTT.

V gene TRBV3-1 (or the pseudogene TRBV3-2) combines with J gene TRBJ2-5; 7 bases agree with TRBD2. CDR1 LGHDT and CDR2 YNNKEL come from the germline V gene (reference sequence). This CDR3 is built from 13 residues. V shed 5 bases, J shed 6 bases, and the junction held 6 bases outside the gene matches. The CDR3 region has the DNA TGTGCCAGCAGCACGGCGGGGGTACAGACCCAGTACTTC. As protein: CASSTAGVQTQYF.

The chain uses TRBV5-1 and TRBJ2-5, with TRBD1 matching over 9 bases. The germline V gene encodes CDR1 SGHRS and CDR2 YFSETQ. The CDR3 consists of 13 residues. The ends lost 4 bases at V and 4 bases at J; junction bases unmatched: 2. CDR3 sequence (DNA): TGCGCCAGCAGCCTACAGGGGGCAGAGACCCAGTACTTC. Translating it yields CASSLQGAETQYF.

This clone was seen just once. The V call is TRBV11-3, the J call TRBJ1-1; possible D gene TRBD1, 6 bases. V was pared by 7 bases and J by 8 bases, with 17 bases between. Germline V gives CDR1 SGHNT, CDR2 YENEEA. This CDR3 has 13 residues. Here the CDR3 reads CASTRGGRREAFF. CDR3 coding DNA: TGTGCCAGCACCCGGGGGGGCCGGCGGGAAGCTTTCTTT.

This clone was recorded only once. CDR3 coding DNA: TGTGCCGGTCGGGACAGAACTAACTATGGCTACACCTTC. Amino acids: CAGRDRTNYGYTF. V and J are TRBV30 and TRBJ1-2, with 7 bases identical to TRBD1. The CDR3 is made up of 13 amino acids. V shed 8 bases and J 0 bases; nucleotides not matched to a gene: 6. CDR1 and CDR2 from the germline V gene are GTSNPN and SVGIG (reference sequence).

This chain joins TRBV4-2 and TRBJ2-4, with 8 bases lining up with TRBD2. Germline CDR1 is LGHNA and CDR2 is YNFKEQ. This CDR3 comprises 15 residues. V dropped 5 bases and J dropped 3; count of bases not matched to a gene: 6. The CDR3 sequence is CASSAPGGSKNIQYF. For the CDR3, the DNA is TGTGCCAGCAGCGCCCCGGGGGGGAGCAAAAACATTCAGTACTTC.

As to this clone: The junction and the germline gene differ at one end; a read error may be behind it. V usage is TRBV27 and J usage is TRBJ2-1, with 10 bases lining up with TRBD1. CDR1 is MNHEY, CDR2 SMNVEV, per germline (reference sequence). The CDR3 length is 14 residues. The CDR3: CATSGDRGYNEQFF. The CDR3 DNA sequence: TGTGCCACCAGTGGGGACAGGGGCTACAATGAGCAGTTCTTC.

The table lists this clone with a count of one. The V and J genes are TRBV10-3 and TRBJ2-1; 8 nucleotides match TRBD1. After removal of 8 bases from V and 8 bases from J, the junction contained 11 bases not matched to a gene. This CDR3 contains 14 residues. Germline-derived CDR1 and CDR2 are ENHRY and SYGVKD. The CDR3 protein is CAIGGQGGLDEQFF. Here the CDR3 DNA reads TGTGCCATCGGAGGACAGGGAGGATTGGATGAGCAGTTCTTC.

The CDR3 DNA reads TGTGCCACCAGCAGAGATTACATCCTTGCAACTAATGAAAAACTGTTTTTT. Protein: CATSRDYILATNEKLFF. The chain employs TRBV15 and TRBJ1-4; the D is unclear. Trimming left V 0 bases short and J 0 bases short, with 11 bases between. Germline V lookup: CDR1 LNHNV, CDR2 YYDKDF (reference sequence). This CDR3 spans 17 amino acids.

As for this clone: The sample holds other DNA sequences that translate to the same CDR3. The chain carries TRBV5-1 and TRBJ1-5; no reliable D call. The V end was cut by 1 base, the J end by 2 bases, with 4 bases between. Germline values: CDR1 SGHRS, CDR2 YFSETQ. CDR3 length: 13 amino acids. CDR3 DNA sequence: TGCGCCAGCAGCTTGCGGGGCAATCAGCCCCAGCATTTT. Amino acids: CASSLRGNQPQHF.

The V call is TRBV23-1, the J call TRBJ1-5; D remains unclear. TRBV23-1 belongs to the ORF category, with a function that is uncertain. The CDR3 spans 16 residues. Trimming cost V 1 base and J 3 bases, with 13 bases left between them. CDR3 sequence: CASSQWQDGNNQPQHF. The CDR3 nucleotides read TGCGCCAGCAGTCAATGGCAGGACGGGAACAATCAGCCCCAGCATTTT.

CDR3 in amino acids: CASTLVSRGREKLFF. The CDR3 DNA is TGTGCCAGTACCCTTGTGAGCAGGGGGCGGGAAAAACTGTTTTTT. The V and J genes are TRBV19 and TRBJ1-4; 8 bases match TRBD1. The germline gives CDR1 LNHDA, CDR2 SQIVND (reference sequence). J gave up 8 bases and V 7 bases, and 12 bases lay outside the gene matches. The CDR3 runs to 15 residues.

This sequence joins TRBV5-1 and TRBJ1-2; weak D call: TRBD1 (5 bases). The CDR3 sequence is 14 residues long. The V end lost 0 bases, the J end lost 1 base, and 7 bases lay between the germline ends. Germline V gene data show CDR1 as SGHRS and CDR2 as YFSETQ. CDR3 protein: CASSLADSNYGYTF. The CDR3, as DNA: TGCGCCAGCAGCTTGGCCGACAGTAACTATGGCTACACCTTC.

The rearrangement uses TRBV18 and TRBJ2-6; 8 positions agree with TRBD1. The CDR3 runs 19 residues. Per germline, CDR1 KGHSH and CDR2 LQKENI. J was trimmed by 1 base and V by 2 bases; bases with no gene match: 10. The CDR3 nucleotides are TGTGCCAGCTCACCAAGAGCAGGCAGGGGGCTTTCTGGGGCCAACGTCCTGACTTTC. It translates to CASSPRAGRGLSGANVLTF.

The rearrangement links TRBV9 to TRBJ2-7, with D possibly being TRBD1 (5 bases). CDR1 SGDLS and CDR2 YYNGEE come from the germline V gene. The V end lost 4 bases, the J end lost 2 bases, and 16 bases lay between the germline ends. This CDR3 spans 15 amino acids. For the CDR3, the DNA is TGTGCCAGCAGCCCTAGACAGAGTTCAACCTACGAGCAGTACTTC. This gives the protein CASSPRQSSTYEQYF.

This rearrangement joins TRBV24-1 to TRBJ2-1; no clear D. The length of the CDR3 is 13 residues. Germline V CDR1 and CDR2: KGHDR, SFDVKD. V was pared by 4 bases and J by 7 bases, with 10 bases between. In DNA, the CDR3 is TGTGCCACCAGTGACCCCGTTGAGAATGAGCAGTTCTTC. Translation gives CATSDPVENEQFF.

This sequence joins TRBV13 and TRBJ1-4; TRBD1 matches 7 bases. This CDR3 is 18 amino acids long. Losses at the gene ends were 0 bases for V and 0 bases for J; bases not matched to a gene: 7. Looked up from germline, CDR1 is PRHDT and CDR2 is FYEKMQ (reference sequence). CDR3 sequence (DNA): TGTGCCAGCAGCTTAGGCAACAGGGGCCAGACAACTAATGAAAAACTGTTTTTT. Its protein is CASSLGNRGQTTNEKLFF.